In this sample, the clone carrying this TCR beta chain turned up once. Its antigen is unknown. These data originate in a study of T cell responses to AZD1222 COVID-19 vaccine. For the study at large: Second-dose recipients at about 4 or about 12 weeks were treated as one pooled group.

Method: immunoSEQ multiplex PCR; TCRdb's copy keeps in-frame clones and lacks some. In the table there are about 140,000 clones, 75% to 95% of which are singletons. Study-level results: Spike-specific TCR breadth and depth both grew after two AZD1222 doses. Possibly, clonal diversity was underestimated; donors were largely white British and included more females.

Germline loops: CDR1 SGHRS, CDR2 YFSETQ. V lost 0 bases and J 10 bases, leaving 8 bases between the germline ends. The CDR3 covers 11 residues. This TCR came from an adult in good health. Sequenced material: peripheral blood, taken on day 0 of AZD1222 vaccination. The chain has TRBV5-1 and TRBJ2-7; no firm D call. Written as DNA, the CDR3 is TGCGCCAGCAGCTTGGAGGGAAGCCAGTACTTC. This sequence encodes CASSLEGSQYF.